The 4 T cell receptor beta chains reported below all come from one sample, sequenced in a study of blood T cell repertoires in COVID-19. Assay: immunoSEQ multiplex PCR; the TCRdb copy retains only in-frame clones and omits some. The sample records around 120,000 clones, about three quarters being singletons. The sample was peripheral blood. The receptors shown here come from a woman in her sixties or seventies with acute or convalescent COVID-19.

This rearrangement joins TRBV5-6 to TRBJ1-6; D call uncertain. The length of the CDR3 is 14 residues. Germline-derived CDR1 and CDR2 are SGHDT and YYEEEE. V shed 0 bases and J shed 8 bases, with 9 bases lying between them. In DNA form, the CDR3 reads TGTGCCAGCAGCTTGGTCGAACCGGATTCACCCCTCCACTTT. It is translated as CASSLVEPDSPLHF.

In this sample, this clone turned up a few times. V and J are TRBV7-3 and TRBJ1-2; TRBD1 aligns across 8 bases. This CDR3 spans 13 amino acids. V trimming: 4 bases; J trimming: 5 bases; junction bases outside the gene matches: 3. The germline CDR1 and CDR2 sequences are SGHTA and FQGTGA. The CDR3 sequence: CASSSTGGYGYTF. CDR3 nucleotides: TGTGCCAGCAGCTCAACAGGGGGTTATGGCTACACCTTC.

This clone appeared a few times. The CDR3, as DNA: TGTGCCAGCAGCTTATTTACAGGGCGACTGAACACTGAAGCTTTCTTT. Protein sequence: CASSLFTGRLNTEAFF. The V and J genes are TRBV11-2 and TRBJ1-1, with D maybe TRBD1 (6 bases). The CDR3 runs to 16 residues. Germline assignment: CDR1 SGHAT and CDR2 FQNNGV. The ends were cut back, 2 bases at V and 0 bases at J, with 13 bases in the middle. Drawing the rest from reference TRBV11-2 and TRBJ1-1, the complete variable domain is EAGVAQSPRYKIIEKRQSVAFWCNPISGHATLYWYQQILGQGPKLLIQFQNNGVVDDSQLPKDRFSAERLKGVDSTLKIQPAKLEDSAVYLCASSLFTGRLNTEAFFGQGTRLTVV.

This clone was picked up a small number of times. The J gene is TRBJ2-2, the V gene TRBV3-1 (or the pseudogene TRBV3-2); no clear D gene. Germline V gene data show CDR1 as LGHDT and CDR2 as YNNKEL (reference sequence). Trimming removed 1 base from V and 8 bases from J, with 14 bases in between. CDR3 length: 15 residues. The CDR3 region is CASSQAPTSRGELFF. The CDR3, as DNA: TGTGCCAGCAGCCAAGCCCCAACGTCCAGGGGGGAGCTGTTTTTT.